This T cell receptor (beta chain) was captured in a study of blood T cell repertoires in COVID-19. Study-wide context: T cells, B-cell-depleted T cells, or PBMCs supplied cDNA or gDNA.

Enrollment of patients from Seattle took place during active infection, with longitudinal follow-up. Assay used: immunoSEQ multiplex PCR; TCRdb lists only in-frame clones, some missing. The sample includes 270,000 or so clones, roughly 80% of them seen just once. Germline V CDR1 and CDR2: SNHLY, FYNNEI. There are 15 residues in the CDR3. V was clipped by 3 bases and J by 1 base, with 13 bases between them. The sequence was collected from a human donor with COVID-19, enrolled during active disease. The donor label of this sample is uncertain. Sample: peripheral blood. The chain uses TRBV2 and TRBJ2-7; D uncertain. CDR3 sequence (DNA): TGTGCCAGCAGTGACACTCCTTACGGGTCCTACGAGCAGTACTTC. It translates to CASSDTPYGSYEQYF.